A single sample is the source of the 6 T cell receptor beta chains below, sequenced in a study of cytomegalovirus exposure and HLA in healthy donors (TCRdb year 2017). Receptor amplification or capture employed the immunoSEQ multiplex PCR assay. A mixture of 60 forward primers for TCR Vbeta segments and 13 reverse primers for TCR Jbeta segments was used in the multiplex PCR. What TCRdb holds here is the immuneACCESS table cut down to in-frame rearrangements. Part of the clones is not present; checked against another copy, under half of the missing clones reflect an unresolved V gene, and the others are unexplained. This sample has around 100,000 clones in its table, and about 74% of those were observed once. In total, the top ten clones hold approximately 4.4% of the sample. Sequencing was performed on PBMCs. The receptors were sampled from a man under 40 in good health and CMV-seropositive.

The V call is TRBV5-5, the J call TRBJ2-7, with 9 nucleotides matching TRBD1. Germline values: CDR1 SGHKS, CDR2 YYEKEE (reference sequence). This CDR3 comprises 16 residues. The V segment lost 5 bases and the J segment 2 bases; nucleotides outside the gene matches: 11. DNA of the CDR3: TGTGCCAGCAGTAACCGGTGGGACAGGGTTCCCTACGAGCAGTACTTC. Translation: CASSNRWDRVPYEQYF.

This chain links TRBV9 with TRBJ2-5; 8 bases agree with TRBD2. The tail of the sequence fits TRBJ2-7 better, so the J call may be wrong. Germline CDR1 and CDR2: SGDLS and YYNGEE. The CDR3 extends over 16 amino acids. The CDR3 region has the DNA TGTGCCAGCAGCGTAGGTCGGGGGGGAAACTCCTACGAGCAGTACTTC. This sequence encodes CASSVGRGGNSYEQYF.

The chain couples TRBV2 to TRBJ2-7; 7 bases agree with TRBD1. V shed 6 bases, J shed 0 bases, and the junction held 5 bases outside the gene matches. CDR3 length equals 14 residues. Per the germline V gene, CDR1 is SNHLY and CDR2 is FYNNEI. CDR3 coding DNA: TGTGCCAGCAGGTTCCGGGACAGCTCCTACGAGCAGTACTTC. Its translation: CASRFRDSSYEQYF.

This clone was picked up one time. This chain uses TRBV7-9 with TRBJ1-2; TRBD1 agrees at 7 bases. The CDR3 is 15 amino acids. V lost 7 bases, J lost 7 bases, and 15 bases stayed unmatched. Germline V gene lookup returns CDR1 SEHNR and CDR2 FQNEAQ (reference sequence). The CDR3 is CASTSGVRDRAGYTF. CDR3 bases: TGTGCCAGCACCTCAGGAGTTCGAGACAGGGCTGGCTACACCTTC. Filled out from reference TRBV7-9 and TRBJ1-2, the complete variable domain reads DTGVSQNPRHKITKRGQNVTFRCDPISEHNRLYWYRQTLGQGPEFLTYFQNEAQLEKSRLLSDRFSAERPKGSFSTLEIQRTEQGDSAMYLCASTSGVRDRAGYTFGSGTRLTVV.

This CDR3 reads CAISEKSDTGYTF. In DNA, the CDR3 is TGTGCCATCAGTGAAAAGTCCGACACCGGCTACACCTTC. This rearrangement joins TRBV10-3 to TRBJ1-2; no firm D call. V was pared by 3 bases and J by 8 bases, with 13 bases between. CDR3 length equals 13 residues. The germline CDR1 and CDR2 sequences are ENHRY and SYGVKD.

This clone came up a few times. This chain uses TRBV28 with TRBJ2-3; D is perhaps TRBD1 (6 bases). Germline loops: CDR1 MDHEN, CDR2 SYDVKM. Trimming removed 6 bases at V and 4 bases at J, with 17 bases between. The CDR3 consists of 15 residues. The CDR3 sequence: CASSREFGGADTQYF. The CDR3 coding sequence is TGTGCCAGCAGCCGAGAGTTTGGGGGCGCAGATACGCAGTATTTT. Full variable domain (missing parts from reference TRBV28 and TRBJ2-3): DVKVTQSSRYLVKRTGEKVFLECVQDMDHENMFWYRQDPGLGLRLIYFSYDVKMKEKGDIPEGYSVSREKKERFSLILESASTNQTSMYLCASSREFGGADTQYFGPGTRLTVL.